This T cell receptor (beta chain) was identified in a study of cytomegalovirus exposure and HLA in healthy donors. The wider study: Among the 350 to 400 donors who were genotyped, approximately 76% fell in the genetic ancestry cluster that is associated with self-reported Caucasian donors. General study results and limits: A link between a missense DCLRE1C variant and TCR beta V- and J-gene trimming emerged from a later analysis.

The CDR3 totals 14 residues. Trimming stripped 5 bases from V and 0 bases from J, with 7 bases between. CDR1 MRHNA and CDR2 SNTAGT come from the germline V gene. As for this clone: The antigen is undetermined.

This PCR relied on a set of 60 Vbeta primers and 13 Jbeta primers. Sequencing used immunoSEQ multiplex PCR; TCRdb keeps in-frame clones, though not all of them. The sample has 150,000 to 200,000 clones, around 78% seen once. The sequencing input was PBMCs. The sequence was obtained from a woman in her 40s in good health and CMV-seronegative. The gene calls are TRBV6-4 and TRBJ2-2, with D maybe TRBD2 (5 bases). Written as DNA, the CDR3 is TGTGCCAGCAGTCGGGAACCGAACACCGGGGAGCTGTTTTTT. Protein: CASSREPNTGELFF.